Below, 26 T cell receptor beta chains from the same sample are listed, as sequenced in a study of T cell responses to AZD1222 COVID-19 vaccine. Clones were sequenced by immunoSEQ multiplex PCR, and TCRdb holds only the in-frame ones, with some missing. The profile shows more than 120,000 clones, about 91% of them singletons. Sequenced here: peripheral blood, sampled 28 days after the second AZD1222 dose. Every receptor here comes from an adult who received the AZD1222 COVID-19 vaccine.

V and J are TRBV15 and TRBJ2-3, with 9 bases fitting TRBD2. Germline V CDR1 and CDR2: LNHNV, YYDKDF (reference sequence). Losses at the gene ends were 3 bases for V and 2 bases for J; bases not matched to a gene: 3. CDR3 size: 15 residues. The CDR3 sequence: CATSSSGSATDTQYF. For the CDR3, the DNA is TGTGCCACCAGCAGTAGCGGGAGCGCCACAGATACGCAGTATTTT.

V gene TRBV19 combines with J gene TRBJ1-2; the match to TRBD1 covers 9 bases. J gave up 6 bases and V 5 bases, and 10 bases lay outside the gene matches. The CDR3 has 15 residues. In germline, CDR1 is LNHDA, CDR2 SQIVND (reference sequence). CDR3 protein: CASSRGRDRANGYTF. The DNA for the CDR3 is TGTGCCAGTAGTCGTGGTCGGGACAGGGCGAATGGCTACACCTTC.

The genes are TRBV6-5 and TRBJ1-1; 8 bases match TRBD1. The V gene end was trimmed by 3 bases and the J gene end by 1 base; junction bases not matched to a gene: 4. The CDR3 extends over 15 amino acids. Germline CDR1 and CDR2: MNHEY and SVGAGI. CDR3 nucleotides: TGTGCCAGCAGTTATACAGACAGGGGGAACACTGAAGCTTTCTTT. Amino acids: CASSYTDRGNTEAFF.

This rearrangement joins TRBV7-2 to TRBJ2-3; D gene uncertain. The germline V gene has CDR1 SGHTA and CDR2 FQGNSA. The CDR3 runs to 13 residues. Deletions cut 1 base from V and 4 bases from J, with 6 bases between. The CDR3 here is CASSLDGPDTQYF. Here the CDR3 DNA reads TGTGCCAGCAGCTTAGACGGGCCAGATACGCAGTATTTT.

The rearrangement joins TRBV19 to TRBJ1-5; D not certain. The length of the CDR3 is 15 residues. From germline, CDR1 is LNHDA and CDR2 SQIVND (reference sequence). The V gene lost 1 base and the J gene lost 2 bases, with 9 bases spanning the gap. This chain's CDR3 is CASSIVTVGNQPQHF. The CDR3, as DNA: TGTGCCAGTAGTATAGTCACTGTTGGCAATCAGCCCCAGCATTTT.

This chain uses TRBV7-9 with TRBJ1-1; D uncertain. The CDR3 runs 14 residues. V lost 10 bases, J lost 5 bases, and 20 bases lay in between. CDR1 SEHNR and CDR2 FQNEAQ come from the germline V gene (reference sequence). CDR3 sequence (DNA): TGTGCCACCGAGGCAGCCTCAGGCAGGACTGAAGCTTTCTTT. Protein product: CATEAASGRTEAFF.

The chain combines TRBV4-2 with TRBJ2-1, with D perhaps given as TRBD1 or TRBD2 (5 bases each). The CDR3 consists of 16 residues. V lost 0 bases and J 4 bases, leaving 13 bases between the germline ends. Germline CDR1 LGHNA, CDR2 YNFKEQ. The CDR3 reads CASSQDLGVFYNEQFF. The CDR3 nucleotides are TGTGCCAGCAGCCAAGATCTGGGGGTTTTTTACAATGAGCAGTTCTTC.

This rearrangement joins TRBV19 to TRBJ1-1; D not resolved. V was pared by 5 bases and J by 5 bases, with 9 bases between. This CDR3 has 12 residues. Germline V gene sequence: CDR1 LNHDA, CDR2 SQIVND (reference sequence). The CDR3, as DNA: TGTGCCAGTAGTCCCGACGAGACTGAAGCTTTCTTT. Translation: CASSPDETEAFF.

This chain joins TRBV29-1 and TRBJ2-3; D might be TRBD1 (5 bases). Trimming shortened V by 6 bases and J by 1 base, and 23 bases separated the two germline ends. Germline loops: CDR1 SQVTM, CDR2 ANQGSEA. CDR3 size: 17 residues. Here the CDR3 DNA reads TGCAGCGTCACTATCACTGGAGCAGGGAAGGGCACAGATACGCAGTATTTT. This translates into CSVTITGAGKGTDTQYF.

This clone was detected once. The genes are TRBV27 and TRBJ2-3; D unclear. This CDR3 has 16 residues. V was shortened by 0 bases and J by 2 bases, with 12 bases between the two germline ends. Germline CDR1 is MNHEY and CDR2 is SMNVEV (reference sequence). CDR3 sequence reads: CASSLSALGHTDTQYF. CDR3 in DNA: TGTGCCAGCAGTTTATCGGCACTGGGCCACACAGATACGCAGTATTTT.

This chain links TRBV7-9 with TRBJ1-1; 8 bases map to TRBD1. CDR1 is SEHNR, CDR2 FQNEAQ, per germline (reference sequence). The trim removed 5 bases at V and 6 bases at J, leaving 11 bases unmatched. The CDR3 covers 15 residues. The CDR3 DNA reads TGTGCCAGCAGCAGGACCGACAGGGGTGATGCTGAAGCTTTCTTT. Protein sequence: CASSRTDRGDAEAFF.

The chain joins TRBV28 to TRBJ1-5, with D hard to call. V lost 4 bases to trimming and J lost 0 bases, with 10 bases between them. Looked up from germline, CDR1 is MDHEN and CDR2 is SYDVKM. The CDR3 extends over 15 amino acids. In DNA, the CDR3 is TGTGCCAGCAGTTCCTTCGACACTAGCAATCAGCCCCAGCATTTT. This encodes CASSSFDTSNQPQHF.

The J gene is TRBJ1-1, the V gene TRBV7-9; D is ambiguous. The ends were cut back, 5 bases at V and 5 bases at J, with 12 bases in the middle. Germline loops: CDR1 SEHNR, CDR2 FQNEAQ (reference sequence). The CDR3 runs to 13 residues. The CDR3 region has the DNA TGTGCCAGCAGCCGCGGAAGGGAAACTGAAGCTTTCTTT. Translated: CASSRGRETEAFF.

The CDR3 DNA reads TGTGCCAGCAGCTTGGAAGGGGGAAACTATGGCTACACCTTC. It yields the protein CASSLEGGNYGYTF. The chain joins TRBV5-6 to TRBJ1-2; TRBD1 is a possible D gene (6 bases). Looked up from germline, CDR1 is SGHDT and CDR2 is YYEEEE. V lost 0 bases, J lost 2 bases, and 8 bases lay in between. CDR3 size: 14 residues.

This rearrangement joins TRBV10-3 to TRBJ2-1, with 11 bases aligning to TRBD2. Germline assignment: CDR1 ENHRY and CDR2 SYGVKD. This CDR3 contains 16 residues. With 1 base clipped from V and 9 bases from J, the junction kept 8 bases outside the gene matches. This CDR3 is CAISEYDSGGAGEQFF. As DNA, the CDR3 is TGTGCCATCAGTGAGTACGATAGCGGGGGGGCCGGTGAGCAGTTCTTC.

The J gene is TRBJ1-2, the V gene TRBV4-3; possibly TRBD1 for D (5 bases). V was shortened by 0 bases and J by 2 bases, with 13 bases between the two germline ends. This CDR3 has 16 residues. Germline CDR1 is LGHNA and CDR2 is YSLEER. CDR3 nucleotide sequence: TGCGCCAGCAGCCAAGATCTGACAGAATACAACTATGGCTACACCTTC. Translating it yields CASSQDLTEYNYGYTF.

This clone was recorded only once. This sequence joins TRBV9 and TRBJ1-2, with D perhaps matching TRBD1 (5 bases). The CDR3 runs to 14 residues. Per germline, CDR1 SGDLS and CDR2 YYNGEE. Deletions cut 0 bases from V and 1 base from J, with 7 bases between. The CDR3 DNA reads TGTGCCAGCAGCGTAGACGGGGGTAACTATGGCTACACCTTC. The encoded protein is CASSVDGGNYGYTF. The full variable domain, rest sourced from reference TRBV9 and TRBJ1-2, is DSGVTQTPKHLITATGQRVTLRCSPRSGDLSVYWYQQSLDQGLQFLIQYYNGEERAKGNILERFSAQQFPDLHSELNLSSLELGDSALYFCASSVDGGNYGYTFGSGTRLTVV.

This chain connects TRBV9 to TRBJ1-5; D call uncertain. The length of the CDR3 is 14 residues. CDR1 is SGDLS, CDR2 YYNGEE, per germline. V lost 0 bases, J lost 0 bases, and 4 bases lay in between. CDR3 sequence (DNA): TGTGCCAGCAGCGTAGGGGTTAGCAATCAGCCCCAGCATTTT. Protein product: CASSVGVSNQPQHF.

This sequence joins TRBV4-1 and TRBJ1-4, with D maybe TRBD1 (5 bases). Germline loops: CDR1 MGHRA, CDR2 YSYEKL. This CDR3 spans 14 amino acids. The V gene lost 3 bases and the J gene lost 8 bases, with 13 bases spanning the gap. CDR3 sequence reads: CASSQGVGEEKLFF. The CDR3 DNA reads TGCGCCAGCAGCCAGGGGGTAGGCGAGGAAAAACTGTTTTTT.

The chain combines TRBV6-6 with TRBJ1-1; unclear D gene. Deletions cut 4 bases from V and 1 base from J, with 16 bases between. The CDR3 has 16 residues. Germline lookup yields CDR1 MNHNY and CDR2 SVGAGI (reference sequence). As DNA, the CDR3 is TGTGCCAGCAGTTCTACCGGGTCCTTGAAGAACACTGAAGCTTTCTTT. It specifies CASSSTGSLKNTEAFF.

The chain recombines TRBV24-1 with TRBJ2-1, with D uncertain. The V gene's germline CDR1 is KGHDR and CDR2 SFDVKD. CDR3 length: 14 amino acids. Trimming cost V 4 bases and J 8 bases, with 14 bases left between them. CDR3 DNA sequence: TGTGCCACCAGTGACAGGTACGGTTTTGATGAGCAGTTCTTC. It translates to CATSDRYGFDEQFF.

The chain uses TRBV27 and TRBJ2-1; maybe TRBD1 (6 bases). CDR3 length: 15 amino acids. V was trimmed by 8 bases and J by 4 bases, leaving 18 bases between them. Germline CDR1 MNHEY, CDR2 SMNVEV (reference sequence). CDR3 nucleotides: TGTGCCAGCCGGACAGAAAGAAACCCTTACAATGAGCAGTTCTTC. It specifies CASRTERNPYNEQFF.

In this sample, this clone turned up once. The chain is built from TRBV4-1 and TRBJ1-3; the D is unclear. The V gene's germline CDR1 is MGHRA and CDR2 YSYEKL. Trimming took off 5 bases at V and 0 bases at J, with 14 bases between the two ends. The CDR3 covers 16 residues. The CDR3 nucleotides read TGCGCCAGCAGCAAGCTTGGGCTTTCCTCTGGAAACACCATATATTTT. Amino acid sequence: CASSKLGLSSGNTIYF.

The rearrangement links TRBV4-3 to TRBJ1-2; unclear D gene. Germline lookup yields CDR1 LGHNA and CDR2 YSLEER. The length of the CDR3 is 14 residues. V lost 0 bases and J 1 base, leaving 6 bases between the germline ends. The CDR3 loop is CASSQESNNYGYTF. The CDR3 DNA reads as TGCGCCAGCAGCCAAGAGAGTAATAACTATGGCTACACCTTC.

The CDR3 DNA sequence: TGTGCCAGCATTCTAGAAATCGGTCAGCCCCAGCATTTT. It translates to CASILEIGQPQHF. The rearrangement links TRBV6-5 to TRBJ1-5; D is ambiguous. Trimming removed 7 bases at V and 6 bases at J, with 13 bases between. Germline loops: CDR1 MNHEY, CDR2 SVGAGI. The CDR3 covers 13 residues.

The CDR3 DNA is TGTGCCAGCAGTCGGCAGGGACAGACAAATTCACCCCTCCACTTT. This codes for CASSRQGQTNSPLHF. The chain couples TRBV5-6 to TRBJ1-6; the match to TRBD1 covers 7 bases. This CDR3 region has 15 residues. V was clipped by 5 bases and J by 7 bases; unmatched bases: 9. Looked up from germline, CDR1 is SGHDT and CDR2 is YYEEEE.